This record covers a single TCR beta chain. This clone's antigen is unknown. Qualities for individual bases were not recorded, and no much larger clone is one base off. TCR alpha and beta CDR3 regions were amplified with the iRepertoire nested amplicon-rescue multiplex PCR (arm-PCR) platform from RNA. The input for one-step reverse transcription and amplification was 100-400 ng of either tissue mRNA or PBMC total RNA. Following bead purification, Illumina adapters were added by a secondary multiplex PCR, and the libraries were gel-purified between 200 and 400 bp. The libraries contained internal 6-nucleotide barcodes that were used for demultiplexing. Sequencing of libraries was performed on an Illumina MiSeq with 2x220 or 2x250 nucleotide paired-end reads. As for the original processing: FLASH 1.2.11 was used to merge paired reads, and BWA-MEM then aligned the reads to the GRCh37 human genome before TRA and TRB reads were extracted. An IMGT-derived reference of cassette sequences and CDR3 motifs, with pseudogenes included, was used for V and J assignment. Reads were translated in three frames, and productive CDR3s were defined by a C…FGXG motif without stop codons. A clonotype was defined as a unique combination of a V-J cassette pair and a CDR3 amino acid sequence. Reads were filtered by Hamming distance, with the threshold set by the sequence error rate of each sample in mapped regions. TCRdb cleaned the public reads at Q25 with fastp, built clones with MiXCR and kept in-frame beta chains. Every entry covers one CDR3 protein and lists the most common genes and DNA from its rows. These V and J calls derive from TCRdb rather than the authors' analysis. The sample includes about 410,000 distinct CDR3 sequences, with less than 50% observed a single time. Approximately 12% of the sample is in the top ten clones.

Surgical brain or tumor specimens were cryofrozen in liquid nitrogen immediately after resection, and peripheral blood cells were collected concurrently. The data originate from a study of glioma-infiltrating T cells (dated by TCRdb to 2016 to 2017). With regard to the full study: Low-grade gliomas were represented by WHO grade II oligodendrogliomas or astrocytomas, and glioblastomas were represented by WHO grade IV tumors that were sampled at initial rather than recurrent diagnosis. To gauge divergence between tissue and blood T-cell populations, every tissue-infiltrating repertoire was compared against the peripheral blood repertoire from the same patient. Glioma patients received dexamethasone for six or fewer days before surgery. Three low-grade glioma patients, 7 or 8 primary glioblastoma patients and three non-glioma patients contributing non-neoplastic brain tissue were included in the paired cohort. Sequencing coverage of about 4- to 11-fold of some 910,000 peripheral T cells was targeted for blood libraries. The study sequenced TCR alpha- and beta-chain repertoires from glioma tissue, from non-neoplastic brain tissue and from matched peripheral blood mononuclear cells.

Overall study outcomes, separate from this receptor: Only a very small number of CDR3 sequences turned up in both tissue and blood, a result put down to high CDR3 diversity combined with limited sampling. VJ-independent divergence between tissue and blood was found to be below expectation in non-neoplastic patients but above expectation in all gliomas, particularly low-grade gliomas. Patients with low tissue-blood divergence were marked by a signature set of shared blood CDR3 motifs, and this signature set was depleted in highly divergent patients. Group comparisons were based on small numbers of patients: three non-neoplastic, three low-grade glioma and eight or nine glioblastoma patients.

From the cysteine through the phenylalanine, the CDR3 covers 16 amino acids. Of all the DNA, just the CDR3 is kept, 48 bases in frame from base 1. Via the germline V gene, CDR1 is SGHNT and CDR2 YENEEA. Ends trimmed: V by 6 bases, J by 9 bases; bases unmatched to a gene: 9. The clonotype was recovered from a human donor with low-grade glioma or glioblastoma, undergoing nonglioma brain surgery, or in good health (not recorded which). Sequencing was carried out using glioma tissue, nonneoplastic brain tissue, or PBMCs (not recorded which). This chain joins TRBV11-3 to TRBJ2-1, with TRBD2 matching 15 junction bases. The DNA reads TGTGCCAGCAGTATGGGACTAGCGGGAGGTGGTGGTGAGCAGTTCTTC. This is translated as CASSMGLAGGGGEQFF.